The source of this T cell receptor (beta chain) is a study of blood T cell repertoires in COVID-19. Across the study: The analysed material was cDNA or gDNA that came from T cells, B-cell-depleted T cells, or PBMCs.

Authors' analysis steps: Estimates of nucleated cell counts were drawn from the amplification of reference gene primers. Only in-frame clones appear in the TCRdb table, and some are missing; sequencing was by immunoSEQ multiplex PCR. V, J and clone size are those of that table, while D and trimming were read from the DNA. The data hold 150,000 to 200,000 clones, with about 86% observed a single time. This clone showed up just once. The CDR3 contains 16 residues. V trimming: 3 bases; J trimming: 5 bases; junction bases outside the gene matches: 10. CDR1 and CDR2 from the germline V gene are SGHTA and FQGNSA.

The chain is built from TRBV7-2 and TRBJ2-1; TRBD1 matches at 7 bases. This TCR derives from a man in his fifties or sixties with active or convalescent COVID-19. Sequencing used peripheral blood. CDR3 nucleotide sequence: TGTGCCAGCAGCTTTCTCGGGACAGTGAGTAACAATGAGCAGTTCTTC. Encoded protein: CASSFLGTVSNNEQFF. Combining the CDR3 with reference TRBV7-2 and TRBJ2-1 gives the whole variable domain GAGVSQSPSNKVTEKGKDVELRCDPISGHTALYWYRQSLGQGLEFLIYFQGNSAPDKSGLPSDRFSAERTGGSVSTLTIQRTQQEDSAVYLCASSFLGTVSNNEQFFGPGTRLTVL.